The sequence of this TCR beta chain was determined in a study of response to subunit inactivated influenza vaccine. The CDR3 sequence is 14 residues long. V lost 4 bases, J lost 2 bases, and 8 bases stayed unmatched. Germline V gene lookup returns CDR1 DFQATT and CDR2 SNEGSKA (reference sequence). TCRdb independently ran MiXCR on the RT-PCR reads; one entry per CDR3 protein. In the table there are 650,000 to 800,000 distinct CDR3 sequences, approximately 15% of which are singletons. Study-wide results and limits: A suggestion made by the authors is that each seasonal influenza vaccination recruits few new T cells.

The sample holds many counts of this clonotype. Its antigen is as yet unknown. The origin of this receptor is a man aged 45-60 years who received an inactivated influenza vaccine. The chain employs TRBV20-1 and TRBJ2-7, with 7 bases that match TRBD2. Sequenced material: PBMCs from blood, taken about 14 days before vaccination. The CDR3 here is CSANPLGGTYEQYF. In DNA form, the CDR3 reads TGCAGTGCTAACCCCCTCGGGGGGACCTACGAGCAGTACTTC.